Each of the 10 T cell receptor beta chains below was sequenced from the same sample in a study of blood T cell repertoires in COVID-19. TCRdb's copy holds only in-frame clones and misses some; the assay was immunoSEQ multiplex PCR. The repertoire holds more than 35,000 clones, with 69% as singletons. Source material: peripheral blood. These receptor sequences come from a man at least 80 years old with acute or convalescent COVID-19.

The chain has TRBV19 and TRBJ2-1; TRBD1 matches 10 bases. The CDR3 is made up of 16 amino acids. The V gene end was trimmed by 5 bases and the J gene end by 2 bases; junction bases not matched to a gene: 6. CDR1 LNHDA and CDR2 SQIVND come from the germline V gene (reference sequence). The CDR3 bases are TGTGCCAGTAGTCGTCTCGGGACAGGGGCCTACAATGAGCAGTTCTTC. Its translation: CASSRLGTGAYNEQFF.

This clone was detected only once. The genes are TRBV2 and TRBJ1-2; D might be TRBD1 (6 bases). Between the trimmed V and J ends, which lost 2 bases and 0 bases, there was a span of 10 bases. Germline CDR1 SNHLY, CDR2 FYNNEI. The CDR3 has 15 residues. CDR3 sequence: CASSERDTANYGYTF. The CDR3 bases are TGTGCCAGCAGTGAAAGGGACACCGCTAACTATGGCTACACCTTC. Full variable domain (rest looked up from reference TRBV2 and TRBJ1-2): EPEVTQTPSHQVTQMGQEVILRCVPISNHLYFYWYRQILGQKVEFLVSFYNNEISEKSEIFDDQFSVERPDGSNFTLKIRSTKLEDSAMYFCASSERDTANYGYTFGSGTRLTVV.

This rearrangement joins TRBV6-6 to TRBJ2-7; 10 positions agree with TRBD2. This CDR3 region has 16 residues. Germline V gives CDR1 MNHNY, CDR2 SVGAGI (reference sequence). Unmatched junction bases numbered 5, after V lost 0 bases and J lost 3 bases. The CDR3 sequence is CASSYSELAGSYEQYF. For the CDR3, the DNA is TGTGCCAGCAGTTACTCGGAACTAGCGGGAAGCTACGAGCAGTACTTC.

This chain joins TRBV5-4 and TRBJ2-5; 7 bases are a match to TRBD2. The CDR3 sequence is 11 residues long. The V gene's germline CDR1 is SGHNT and CDR2 YYREEE (reference sequence). The V gene end was trimmed by 9 bases and the J gene end by 5 bases; junction bases not matched to a gene: 4. CDR3 sequence (DNA): TGTGCCATCTCCGGGAGGGAGACCCAGTACTTC. It codes for CAISGRETQYF.

This chain joins TRBV7-2 and TRBJ1-6; the match to TRBD1 covers 9 bases. There are 16 residues in the CDR3. Looked up from germline, CDR1 is SGHTA and CDR2 is FQGNSA. V lost 5 bases to trimming and J lost 11 bases; unmatched junction nucleotides: 13. Here the CDR3 reads CASSPTGGYPSPPLHF. As DNA, the CDR3 is TGTGCCAGCAGCCCCACAGGGGGCTACCCTTCCCCACCCCTCCACTTT.

The V and J genes are TRBV7-8 and TRBJ2-4; tentative D call: TRBD1 (6 bases). This CDR3 is 13 amino acids long. V was cut by 1 base and J by 8 bases, with 9 bases left in between. Germline CDR1 is SGHVS and CDR2 is FQNEAQ. In nucleotides, the CDR3 is TGTGCCAGCAGCTTAGGGGGACATGACATTCAGTACTTC. Translation: CASSLGGHDIQYF.

The chain joins TRBV10-2 to TRBJ2-7; TRBD2 might be the D (5 bases). The V gene's germline CDR1 is WSHSY and CDR2 SAAADI. Deletions cut 1 base from V and 0 bases from J, with 13 bases between. The CDR3 consists of 16 residues. CDR3 amino acids: CASSEWRASPSYEQYF. CDR3 nucleotides: TGCGCCAGCAGTGAGTGGCGGGCCTCACCCTCCTACGAGCAGTACTTC.

The chain joins TRBV24-1 to TRBJ2-3, with D possibly being TRBD1 (5 bases). This CDR3 contains 16 residues. V was cut by 7 bases and J by 5 bases, with 21 bases left in between. Germline CDR1 is KGHDR and CDR2 is SFDVKD. The CDR3 spells CATSINRVLRGDTQYF. CDR3 DNA sequence: TGTGCCACCAGCATAAACCGGGTCCTAAGGGGAGATACGCAGTATTTT.

V is TRBV5-1 and J is TRBJ2-1; D is possibly TRBD2 (6 bases). Trimming took off 0 bases at V and 7 bases at J, with 8 bases between the two ends. CDR3 length: 13 residues. From germline, CDR1 is SGHRS and CDR2 YFSETQ. The DNA for the CDR3 is TGCGCCAGCAGCTTGGTAGGGAGGAATGAGCAGTTCTTC. It encodes CASSLVGRNEQFF.

The chain links TRBV10-3 to TRBJ1-2, with D perhaps matching TRBD1 (5 bases). The V gene's germline CDR1 is ENHRY and CDR2 SYGVKD. The CDR3 extends over 13 amino acids. The V end was cut by 3 bases, the J end by 2 bases, with 7 bases between. The DNA of the CDR3 is TGTGCCATCAGTGACCAGGGAAACTATGGCTACACCTTC. Residues: CAISDQGNYGYTF.